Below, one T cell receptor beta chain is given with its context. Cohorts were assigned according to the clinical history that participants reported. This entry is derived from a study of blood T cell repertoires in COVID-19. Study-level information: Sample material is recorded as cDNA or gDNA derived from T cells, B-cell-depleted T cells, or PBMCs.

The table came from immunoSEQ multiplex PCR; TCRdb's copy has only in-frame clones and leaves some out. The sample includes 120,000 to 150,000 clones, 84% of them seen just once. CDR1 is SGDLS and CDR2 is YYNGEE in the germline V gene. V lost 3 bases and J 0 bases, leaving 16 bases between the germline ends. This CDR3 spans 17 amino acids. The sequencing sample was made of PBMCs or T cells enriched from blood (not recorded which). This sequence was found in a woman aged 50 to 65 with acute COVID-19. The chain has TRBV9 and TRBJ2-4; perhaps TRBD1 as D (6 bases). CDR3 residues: CASSEGDTVVAKNIQYF. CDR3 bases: TGTGCCAGCAGCGAGGGGGACACAGTTGTAGCCAAAAACATTCAGTACTTC.